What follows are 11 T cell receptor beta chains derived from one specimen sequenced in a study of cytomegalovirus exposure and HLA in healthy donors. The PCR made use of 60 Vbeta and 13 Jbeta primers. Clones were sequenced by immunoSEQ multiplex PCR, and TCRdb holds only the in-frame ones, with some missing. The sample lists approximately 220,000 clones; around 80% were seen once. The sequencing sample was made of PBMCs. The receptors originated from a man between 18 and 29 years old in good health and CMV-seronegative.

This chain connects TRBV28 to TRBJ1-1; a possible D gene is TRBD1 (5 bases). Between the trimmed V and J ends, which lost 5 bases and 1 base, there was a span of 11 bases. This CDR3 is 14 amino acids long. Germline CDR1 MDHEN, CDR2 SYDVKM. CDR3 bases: TGTGCCAGCAGTGGGGCGCAGGGGAACACTGAAGCTTTCTTT. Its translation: CASSGAQGNTEAFF.

CDR3 residues: CASSDSMYTEAFF. CDR3 in DNA: TGCGCCAGCAGTGATAGTATGTACACTGAAGCTTTCTTT. J is TRBJ1-1 and V is TRBV10-1; D is unresolved. Germline V gene lookup returns CDR1 WNHNN and CDR2 SYGVQD (reference sequence). The CDR3 is 13 amino acids. V lost 3 bases and J 3 bases, leaving 8 bases between the germline ends.

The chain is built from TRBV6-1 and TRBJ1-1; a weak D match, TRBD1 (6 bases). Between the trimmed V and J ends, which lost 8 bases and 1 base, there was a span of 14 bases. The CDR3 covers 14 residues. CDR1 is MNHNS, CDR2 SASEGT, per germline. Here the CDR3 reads CASRAMGANTEAFF. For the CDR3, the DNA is TGTGCCAGCCGGGCCATGGGGGCGAACACTGAAGCTTTCTTT.

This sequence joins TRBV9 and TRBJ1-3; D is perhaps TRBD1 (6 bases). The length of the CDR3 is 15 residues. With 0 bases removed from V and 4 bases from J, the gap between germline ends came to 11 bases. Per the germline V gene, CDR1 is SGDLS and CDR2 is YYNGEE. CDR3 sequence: CASSVEGHAGNTIYF. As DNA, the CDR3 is TGTGCCAGCAGCGTAGAGGGACATGCGGGAAACACCATATATTTT.

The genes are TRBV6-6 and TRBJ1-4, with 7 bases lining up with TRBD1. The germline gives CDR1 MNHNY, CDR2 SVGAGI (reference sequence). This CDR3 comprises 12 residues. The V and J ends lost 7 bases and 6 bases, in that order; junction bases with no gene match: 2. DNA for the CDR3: TGTGCCAGCACAGGGGGAGATGAAAAACTGTTTTTT. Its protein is CASTGGDEKLFF.

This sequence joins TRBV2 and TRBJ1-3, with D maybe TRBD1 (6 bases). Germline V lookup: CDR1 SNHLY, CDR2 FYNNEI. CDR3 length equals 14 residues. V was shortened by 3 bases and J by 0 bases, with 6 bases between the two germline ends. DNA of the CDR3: TGTGCCAGCAGTGAGGACAGCTCTGGAAACACCATATATTTT. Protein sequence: CASSEDSSGNTIYF.

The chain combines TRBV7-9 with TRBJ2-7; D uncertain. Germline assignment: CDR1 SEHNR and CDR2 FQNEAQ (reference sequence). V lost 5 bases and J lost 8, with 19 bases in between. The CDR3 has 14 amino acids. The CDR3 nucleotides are TGTGCCAGCAGCCCTATGACTGATTCTACGAAGCAGTACTTC. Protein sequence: CASSPMTDSTKQYF.

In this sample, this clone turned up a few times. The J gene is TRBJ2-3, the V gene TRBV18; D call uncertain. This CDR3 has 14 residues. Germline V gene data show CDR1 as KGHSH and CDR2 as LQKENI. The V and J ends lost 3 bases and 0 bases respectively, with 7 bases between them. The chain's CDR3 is CASSPIESTDTQYF. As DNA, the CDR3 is TGTGCCAGCTCACCTATTGAGAGCACAGATACGCAGTATTTT.

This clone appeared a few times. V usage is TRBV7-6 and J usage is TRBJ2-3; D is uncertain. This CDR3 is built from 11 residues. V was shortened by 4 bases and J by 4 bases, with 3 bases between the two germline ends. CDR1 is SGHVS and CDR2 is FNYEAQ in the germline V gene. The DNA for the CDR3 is TGTGCCAGCAGCTCAGCAGATACGCAGTATTTT. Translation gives CASSSADTQYF.

The CDR3 nucleotides read TGTGCCAGCAGCGCAACCGGGACAGGGTCCCCCAATGAGCAGTTCTTC. Translation gives CASSATGTGSPNEQFF. This sequence joins TRBV5-6 and TRBJ2-1; 9 nucleotides agree with TRBD1. CDR1 is SGHDT and CDR2 is YYEEEE in the germline V gene. After removal of 4 bases from V and 6 bases from J, the junction contained 11 bases not matched to a gene. The CDR3 is 16 residues long.

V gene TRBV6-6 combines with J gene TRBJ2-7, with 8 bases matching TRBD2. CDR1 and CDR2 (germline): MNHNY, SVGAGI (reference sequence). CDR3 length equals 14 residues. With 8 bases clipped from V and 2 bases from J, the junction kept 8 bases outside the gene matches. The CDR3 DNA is TGTGCCAGCCAACGGGGGGGAGACGCCTACGAGCAGTACTTC. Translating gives CASQRGGDAYEQYF.